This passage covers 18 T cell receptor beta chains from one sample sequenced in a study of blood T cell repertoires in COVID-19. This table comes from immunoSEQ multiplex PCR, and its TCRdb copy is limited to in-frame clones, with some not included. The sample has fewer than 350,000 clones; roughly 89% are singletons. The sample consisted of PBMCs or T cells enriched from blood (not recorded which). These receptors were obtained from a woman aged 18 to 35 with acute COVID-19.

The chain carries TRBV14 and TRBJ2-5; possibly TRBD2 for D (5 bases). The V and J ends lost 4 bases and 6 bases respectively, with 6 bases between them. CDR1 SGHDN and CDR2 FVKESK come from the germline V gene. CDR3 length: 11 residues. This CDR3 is CASSPGKTQYF. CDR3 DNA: TGTGCCAGCAGCCCGGGGAAGACCCAGTACTTC.

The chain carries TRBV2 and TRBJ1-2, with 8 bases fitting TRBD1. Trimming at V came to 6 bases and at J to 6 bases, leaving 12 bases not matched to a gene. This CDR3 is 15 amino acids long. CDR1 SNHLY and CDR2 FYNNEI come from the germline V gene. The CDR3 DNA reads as TGTGCCAGCAGGGACAGGGCTGCGGGGGAGAATGGCTACACCTTC. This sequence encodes CASRDRAAGENGYTF. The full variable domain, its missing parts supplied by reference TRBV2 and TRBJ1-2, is EPEVTQTPSHQVTQMGQEVILRCVPISNHLYFYWYRQILGQKVEFLVSFYNNEISEKSEIFDDQFSVERPDGSNFTLKIRSTKLEDSAMYFCASRDRAAGENGYTFGSGTRLTVV.

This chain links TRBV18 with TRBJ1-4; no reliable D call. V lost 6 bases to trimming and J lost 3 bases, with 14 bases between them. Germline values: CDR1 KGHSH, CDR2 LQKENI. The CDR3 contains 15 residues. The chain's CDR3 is CASSQSGQANEKLFF. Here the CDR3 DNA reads TGTGCCAGCTCCCAAAGCGGGCAGGCTAATGAAAAACTGTTTTTT.

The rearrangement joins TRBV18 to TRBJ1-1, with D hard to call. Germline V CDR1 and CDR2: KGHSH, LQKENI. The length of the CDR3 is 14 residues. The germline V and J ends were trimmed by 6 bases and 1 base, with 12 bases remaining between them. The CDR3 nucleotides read TGTGCCAGCTCGCTCAACGAGGGGAACACTGAAGCTTTCTTT. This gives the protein CASSLNEGNTEAFF.

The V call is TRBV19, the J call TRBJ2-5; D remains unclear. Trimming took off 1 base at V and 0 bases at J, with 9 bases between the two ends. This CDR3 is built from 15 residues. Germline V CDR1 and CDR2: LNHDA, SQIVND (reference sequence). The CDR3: CASSIGGPYQETQYF. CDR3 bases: TGTGCCAGTAGTATAGGAGGCCCGTACCAAGAGACCCAGTACTTC.

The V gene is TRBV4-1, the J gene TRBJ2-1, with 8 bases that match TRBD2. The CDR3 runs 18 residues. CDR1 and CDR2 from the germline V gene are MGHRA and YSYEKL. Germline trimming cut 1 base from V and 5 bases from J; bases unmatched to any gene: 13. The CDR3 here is CASSQGVLGLASHNEQFF. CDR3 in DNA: TGCGCCAGCAGCCAAGGAGTTCTAGGACTAGCTTCCCACAATGAGCAGTTCTTC.

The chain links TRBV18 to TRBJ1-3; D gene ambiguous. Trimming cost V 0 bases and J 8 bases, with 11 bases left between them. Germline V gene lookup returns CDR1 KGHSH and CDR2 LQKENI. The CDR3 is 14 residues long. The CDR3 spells CASSPPIGVHTIYF. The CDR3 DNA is TGTGCCAGCTCACCACCGATCGGGGTACACACCATATATTTT.

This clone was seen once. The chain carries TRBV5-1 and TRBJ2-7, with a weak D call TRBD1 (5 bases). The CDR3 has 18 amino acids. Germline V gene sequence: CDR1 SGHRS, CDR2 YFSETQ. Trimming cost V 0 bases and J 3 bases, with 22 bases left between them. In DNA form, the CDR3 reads TGCGCCAGCAGCTTGGCGGTCAGTGGTTCAGGGCCAAGCTACGAGCAGTACTTC. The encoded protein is CASSLAVSGSGPSYEQYF. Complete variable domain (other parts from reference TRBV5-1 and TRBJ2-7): KAGVTQTPRYLIKTRGQQVTLSCSPISGHRSVSWYQQTPGQGLQFLFEYFSETQRNKGNFPGRFSGRQFSNSRSEMNVSTLELGDSALYLCASSLAVSGSGPSYEQYFGPGTRLTVT.

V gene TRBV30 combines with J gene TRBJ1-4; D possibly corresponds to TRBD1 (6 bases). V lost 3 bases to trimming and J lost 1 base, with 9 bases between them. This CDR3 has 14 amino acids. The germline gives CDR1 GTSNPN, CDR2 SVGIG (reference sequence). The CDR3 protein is CAWRTQGTNEKLFF. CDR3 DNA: TGTGCCTGGAGGACACAGGGAACTAATGAAAAACTGTTTTTT.

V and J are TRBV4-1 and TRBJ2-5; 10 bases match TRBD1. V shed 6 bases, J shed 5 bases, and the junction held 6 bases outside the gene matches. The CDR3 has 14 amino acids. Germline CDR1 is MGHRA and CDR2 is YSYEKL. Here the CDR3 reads CASRQTGGRETQYF. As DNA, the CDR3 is TGCGCCAGCAGACAGACAGGGGGCAGGGAGACCCAGTACTTC.

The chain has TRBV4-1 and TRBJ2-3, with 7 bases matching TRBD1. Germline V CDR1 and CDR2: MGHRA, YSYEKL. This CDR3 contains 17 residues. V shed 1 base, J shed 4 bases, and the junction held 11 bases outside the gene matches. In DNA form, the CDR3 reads TGCGCCAGCAGCCAAGTTAGGCAGGGCCAGGGGGCAGATACGCAGTATTTT. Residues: CASSQVRQGQGADTQYF.

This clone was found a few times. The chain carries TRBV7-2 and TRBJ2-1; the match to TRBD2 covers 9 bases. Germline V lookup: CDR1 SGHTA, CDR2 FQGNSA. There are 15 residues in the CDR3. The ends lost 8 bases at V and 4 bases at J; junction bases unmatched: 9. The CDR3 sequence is CASRGLAHQYNEQFF. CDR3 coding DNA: TGTGCCAGCCGGGGACTAGCACACCAATACAATGAGCAGTTCTTC.

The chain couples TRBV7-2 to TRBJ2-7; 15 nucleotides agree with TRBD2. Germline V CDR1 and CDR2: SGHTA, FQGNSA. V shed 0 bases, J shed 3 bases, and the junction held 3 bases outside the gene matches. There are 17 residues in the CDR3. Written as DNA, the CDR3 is TGTGCCAGCAGCTTAGCTGGGACTAGCGGGAGGCTCTACGAGCAGTACTTC. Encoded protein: CASSLAGTSGRLYEQYF.

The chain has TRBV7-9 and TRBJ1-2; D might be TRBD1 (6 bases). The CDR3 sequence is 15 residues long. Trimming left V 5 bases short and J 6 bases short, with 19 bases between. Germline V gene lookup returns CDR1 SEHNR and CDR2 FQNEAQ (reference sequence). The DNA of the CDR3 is TGTGCCAGCAGCCCCGTGGGACAAACCTCGCATGGCTACACCTTC. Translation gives CASSPVGQTSHGYTF.

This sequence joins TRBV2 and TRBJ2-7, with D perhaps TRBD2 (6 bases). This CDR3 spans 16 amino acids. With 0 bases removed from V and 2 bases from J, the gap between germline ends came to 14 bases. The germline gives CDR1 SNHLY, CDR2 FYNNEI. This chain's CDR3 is CASSEAGEVATYEQYF. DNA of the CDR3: TGTGCCAGCAGTGAAGCGGGGGAGGTAGCTACCTACGAGCAGTACTTC.

The DNA of the CDR3 is TGTGCCAGCAGTGCTGACTTCTACTATGGCTACACCTTC. Its protein product is CASSADFYYGYTF. The genes are TRBV2 and TRBJ1-2; D is unresolved. The CDR3 is 13 residues long. Trimming stripped 4 bases from V and 3 bases from J, with 9 bases between. In germline, CDR1 is SNHLY, CDR2 FYNNEI.

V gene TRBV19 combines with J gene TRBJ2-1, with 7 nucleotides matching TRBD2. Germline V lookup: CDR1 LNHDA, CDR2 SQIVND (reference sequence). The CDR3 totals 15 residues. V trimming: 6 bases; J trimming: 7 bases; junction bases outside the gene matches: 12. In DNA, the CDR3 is TGTGCCAGTAGCATTGGGCGGGAGCGTGGGAATGAGCAGTTCTTC. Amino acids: CASSIGRERGNEQFF.

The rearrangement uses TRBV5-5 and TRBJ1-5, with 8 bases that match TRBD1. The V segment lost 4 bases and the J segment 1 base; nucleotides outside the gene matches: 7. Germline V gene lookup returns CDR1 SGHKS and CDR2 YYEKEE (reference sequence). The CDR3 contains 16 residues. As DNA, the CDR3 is TGTGCCAGCAGCGCAGGGACAGGCGGGAGCAATCAGCCCCAGCATTTT. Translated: CASSAGTGGSNQPQHF.